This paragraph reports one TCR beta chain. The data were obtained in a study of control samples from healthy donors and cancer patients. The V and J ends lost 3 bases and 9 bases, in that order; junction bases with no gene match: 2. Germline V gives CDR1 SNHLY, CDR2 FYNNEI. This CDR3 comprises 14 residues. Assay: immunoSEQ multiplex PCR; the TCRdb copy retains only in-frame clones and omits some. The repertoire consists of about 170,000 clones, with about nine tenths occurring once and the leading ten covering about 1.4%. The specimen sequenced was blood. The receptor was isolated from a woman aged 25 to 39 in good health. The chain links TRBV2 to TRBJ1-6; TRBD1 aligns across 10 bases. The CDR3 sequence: CASSDGTGVSPLHF. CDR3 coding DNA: TGTGCCAGCAGTGATGGGACAGGGGTTTCACCCCTCCACTTT.